This passage covers 3 T cell receptor beta chains from one sample sequenced in a study of control samples from healthy donors and cancer patients. The table came from immunoSEQ multiplex PCR; TCRdb's copy has only in-frame clones and leaves some out. The data show 120,000 or so clones, over 75% seen once. The sequenced sample was blood. The receptors were gathered from a man between 18 and 35 years old in good health.

This chain connects TRBV5-1 to TRBJ1-4; maybe TRBD1 (5 bases). The length of the CDR3 is 14 residues. Trimming shortened V by 1 base and J by 4 bases, and 8 bases separated the two germline ends. From germline, CDR1 is SGHRS and CDR2 YFSETQ. The CDR3: CASSLRGGNEKLFF. CDR3 sequence (DNA): TGCGCCAGCAGCTTGAGGGGCGGTAATGAAAAACTGTTTTTT.

This clone was seen only a few times. This chain links TRBV9 with TRBJ2-7; 7 bases line up with TRBD1. Trimming took 1 base from V and 4 from J; bases not matched to a gene: 8. Germline V gene data show CDR1 as SGDLS and CDR2 as YYNGEE. The CDR3 is 15 amino acids. The CDR3 nucleotides read TGTGCCAGCAGCGTACCCCCGGGACAGAAGTACGAGCAGTACGTC. It codes for CASSVPPGQKYEQYV.

This rearrangement joins TRBV9 to TRBJ2-7; D call uncertain. In germline, CDR1 is SGDLS, CDR2 YYNGEE. The CDR3 extends over 13 amino acids. Trimming removed 5 bases at V and 3 bases at J, with 12 bases between. The CDR3 protein is CASSAGPSYEQYF. CDR3 DNA sequence: TGTGCCAGCAGTGCCGGGCCAAGCTACGAGCAGTACTTC.